The 24 T cell receptor beta chains below were found in one sample sequenced in a study of T cell repertoires in cytomegalovirus infection. TCRdb fed the reads into MiXCR, producing one record per CDR3 protein. The data contain some 180,000 distinct CDR3 sequences, about 18% of them singletons. Source material: CD8+ T cells from PBMCs. These receptors were obtained from a human donor in good health (CMV status not recorded). Some clones in this sample may be carry-over from other donors' samples.

The V gene is TRBV27, the J gene TRBJ2-2, with D tentatively TRBD2 (7 bases). There are 17 residues in the CDR3. Germline CDR1 MNHEY, CDR2 SMNVEV (reference sequence). V dropped 1 base and J dropped 2 bases, with 14 bases sitting between them. The CDR3 is CASSLWGGGLNTGELFF. CDR3 coding DNA: TGTGCCAGCAGTTTATGGGGCGGGGGCCTAAACACCGGGGAGCTGTTTTTT.

The chain employs TRBV28 and TRBJ2-7, with TRBD2 matching 9 bases. This CDR3 region has 19 residues. Germline V gives CDR1 MDHEN, CDR2 SYDVKM. The V and J ends lost 4 bases and 3 bases, in that order; junction bases with no gene match: 19. The CDR3 is CASSSTVPLTSGRDYEQYF. For the CDR3, the DNA is TGTGCCAGCAGTTCAACCGTACCCTTAACTAGCGGGCGCGACTACGAGCAGTACTTC.

This clonotype was detected a few times. DNA of the CDR3: TGTGCCAGCATGGGGAGGGGTAGCAATCAGCCCCAGCATTTT. Its translation: CASMGRGSNQPQHF. V is TRBV7-2 and J is TRBJ1-5; D is perhaps TRBD1 (5 bases). V was shortened by 7 bases and J by 0 bases, with 10 bases between the two germline ends. The germline gives CDR1 SGHTA, CDR2 FQGNSA. The CDR3 has 14 amino acids.

This chain uses TRBV24-1 with TRBJ1-1; tentatively, D is TRBD1 (6 bases). V lost 7 bases and J 1 base, leaving 9 bases between the germline ends. This CDR3 has 13 amino acids. Germline V gene data show CDR1 as KGHDR and CDR2 as SFDVKD. CDR3: CATSRTANTEAFF. CDR3 in DNA: TGTGCCACCAGCAGGACAGCGAACACTGAAGCTTTCTTT.

The chain is built from TRBV5-1 and TRBJ2-1, with TRBD2 matching over 8 bases. The CDR3 has 14 residues. The V and J ends lost 2 bases and 5 bases, in that order; junction bases with no gene match: 3. The V gene's germline CDR1 is SGHRS and CDR2 YFSETQ. The CDR3 region is CASSFGGAHNEQFF. CDR3 DNA: TGCGCCAGCAGCTTCGGGGGGGCCCACAATGAGCAGTTCTTC.

The V call is TRBV7-2, the J call TRBJ1-6; D gene uncertain. The CDR3 is 18 residues long. V lost 5 bases and J 0 bases, leaving 17 bases between the germline ends. The germline CDR1 and CDR2 sequences are SGHTA and FQGNSA. The CDR3 nucleotides read TGTGCCAGCAGCGCATCGGCTCTGTACAGCTCCTATAATTCACCCCTCCACTTT. It codes for CASSASALYSSYNSPLHF.

Only a few counts were recorded for this clonotype. The chain is built from TRBV4-3 and TRBJ2-6, with a weak D call TRBD1 (5 bases). CDR3 size: 20 residues. V was trimmed by 0 bases and J by 0 bases, leaving 18 bases between them. CDR1 is LGHNA and CDR2 is YSLEER in the germline V gene. CDR3 nucleotide sequence: TGCGCCAGCAGCCAAGAGTTTATAGGGGAACCGGACTCTGGGGCCAACGTCCTGACTTTC. It translates to CASSQEFIGEPDSGANVLTF.

V is TRBV12-3 or TRBV12-4 and J is TRBJ2-2; either TRBD1 or TRBD2 may fit D (5 bases each). V was trimmed by 0 bases and J by 6 bases, leaving 8 bases between them. CDR3 length equals 14 residues. CDR3 residues: CASSLALGAGELFF. As DNA, the CDR3 is TGTGCCAGCAGTTTAGCTTTGGGGGCCGGGGAGCTGTTTTTT.

This clonotype was observed many times. This chain joins TRBV28 and TRBJ1-5, with a possible D match to TRBD1 (6 bases). Trimming pared 5 bases from V and 9 bases from J, leaving 20 bases between. The CDR3 runs 15 residues. CDR1 is MDHEN, CDR2 SYDVKM, per germline. The CDR3 DNA is TGTGCCAGCAGTCCGTCATACTGGACAGTCTTGCCCCAGCATTTT. Translated, it gives CASSPSYWTVLPQHF.

The V gene is TRBV6-1, the J gene TRBJ2-3; 11 bases match TRBD2. Germline values: CDR1 MNHNS, CDR2 SASEGT. V shed 3 bases, J shed 3 bases, and the junction held 5 bases outside the gene matches. This CDR3 is 16 amino acids long. The CDR3 nucleotides read TGTGCCAGCAGTGAGTGGGGACTAGCGGAAACAGATACGCAGTATTTT. Amino acid sequence: CASSEWGLAETDTQYF.

This clonotype was counted a few times. The V and J genes are TRBV10-2 and TRBJ1-1; TRBD1 matches at 9 bases. Germline CDR1 and CDR2: WSHSY and SAAADI. The CDR3 is 14 amino acids. V lost 8 bases and J lost 4; bases outside the gene matches: 8. CDR3 coding DNA: TGCGCCAGCTCGGGACAGGGAGGATCCACTGAAGCTTTCTTT. It translates to CASSGQGGSTEAFF.

The chain uses TRBV7-8 and TRBJ2-5; D possibly corresponds to TRBD2 (7 bases). The germline V and J ends were trimmed by 3 bases and 0 bases, with 20 bases remaining between them. Per germline, CDR1 SGHVS and CDR2 FQNEAQ. CDR3 length: 18 amino acids. In DNA form, the CDR3 reads TGTGCCAGCAGCTTCAGGGGCACCGGGCGGGAGTACCAAGAGACCCAGTACTTC. Translating gives CASSFRGTGREYQETQYF.

This clonotype turned up a few times. The chain carries TRBV20-1 and TRBJ2-7; D is possibly TRBD1 (5 bases). Germline V gene lookup returns CDR1 DFQATT and CDR2 SNEGSKA (reference sequence). V lost 0 bases and J lost 0, with 12 bases in between. The CDR3 sequence is 15 residues long. This chain's CDR3 is CSARDQGTASYEQYF. The CDR3 region has the DNA TGCAGTGCTAGAGATCAGGGAACGGCCTCCTACGAGCAGTACTTC.

This clonotype was seen a handful of times. The chain is built from TRBV4-3 and TRBJ1-2; D gene ambiguous. This CDR3 comprises 16 residues. The germline V and J ends were trimmed by 0 bases and 1 base, with 12 bases remaining between them. CDR1 LGHNA and CDR2 YSLEER come from the germline V gene. The CDR3 region has the DNA TGCGCCAGCAGCCAAGATCCCCTCGGTGATAACTATGGCTACACCTTC. It codes for CASSQDPLGDNYGYTF.

V usage is TRBV6-1 and J usage is TRBJ2-1, with D unresolved. Germline assignment: CDR1 MNHNS and CDR2 SASEGT. V lost 10 bases, J lost 8 bases, and 15 bases lay in between. The CDR3 runs to 12 residues. This CDR3 reads CATRHPGDEQFF. CDR3 nucleotide sequence: TGTGCCACCAGACACCCTGGCGATGAGCAGTTCTTC.

At least ten counts were recorded for this clonotype. The chain couples TRBV7-2 to TRBJ1-2; D is possibly TRBD1 (6 bases). Looked up from germline, CDR1 is SGHTA and CDR2 is FQGNSA. CDR3 length: 13 residues. Trimming took off 3 bases at V and 6 bases at J, with 11 bases between the two ends. CDR3 bases: TGTGCCAGCAGCTTCACCTCAGGGGATGGCTACACCTTC. Its translation is CASSFTSGDGYTF.

This clonotype turned up a few times. V gene TRBV6-6 combines with J gene TRBJ2-2; weak D call: TRBD1 (5 bases). The CDR3 spans 15 residues. Trimming took 4 bases from V and 1 from J, leaving 10 bases between them. Per germline, CDR1 MNHNY and CDR2 SVGAGI (reference sequence). The CDR3 is CASSSPTENTGELFF. The CDR3 DNA reads TGTGCCAGCAGTTCACCGACAGAGAACACCGGGGAGCTGTTTTTT.

The chain recombines TRBV28 with TRBJ1-2, with a weak D call TRBD1 (5 bases). V was cut by 4 bases and J by 4 bases, with 16 bases left in between. This CDR3 comprises 15 residues. The V gene's germline CDR1 is MDHEN and CDR2 SYDVKM. CDR3 sequence: CASSSPGTVFYGYTF. CDR3 in DNA: TGTGCCAGCAGTTCTCCCGGGACGGTATTCTATGGCTACACCTTC.

The rearrangement joins TRBV7-9 to TRBJ2-2, with D tentatively TRBD1 (6 bases). The CDR3 is 15 amino acids. Germline-derived CDR1 and CDR2 are SEHNR and FQNEAQ (reference sequence). V was pared by 5 bases and J by 8 bases, with 18 bases between. CDR3 DNA sequence: TGTGCCAGCAGCCCCGGGACACAAATTGCGGGGGAGCTGTTTTTT. Its protein is CASSPGTQIAGELFF. Based on the CDR3 plus reference TRBV7-9 and TRBJ2-2, the full variable domain is DTGVSQNPRHKITKRGQNVTFRCDPISEHNRLYWYRQTLGQGPEFLTYFQNEAQLEKSRLLSDRFSAERPKGSFSTLEIQRTEQGDSAMYLCASSPGTQIAGELFFGEGSRLTVL.

This chain connects TRBV28 to TRBJ1-6; 7 bases are a match to TRBD1. Per germline, CDR1 MDHEN and CDR2 SYDVKM. The J segment lost 7 bases and the V segment lost 3 bases, leaving 9 bases of the junction unmatched. The CDR3 is 16 amino acids. The CDR3 here is CASSLGGTALNSPLHF. The DNA of the CDR3 is TGTGCCAGCAGTTTGGGCGGGACAGCTCTCAATTCACCCCTCCACTTT. Supplemented by reference TRBV28 and TRBJ1-6, the full variable domain reads DVKVTQSSRYLVKRTGEKVFLECVQDMDHENMFWYRQDPGLGLRLIYFSYDVKMKEKGDIPEGYSVSREKKERFSLILESASTNQTSMYLCASSLGGTALNSPLHFGNGTRLTVT.

This clonotype was seen repeatedly, ten times or more. The chain employs TRBV27 and TRBJ1-1, with D hard to call. Trimming left V 3 bases short and J 8 bases short, with 13 bases between. The germline CDR1 and CDR2 sequences are MNHEY and SMNVEV (reference sequence). The CDR3 contains 13 residues. This CDR3 reads CASSFALEKEAFF. The CDR3 DNA is TGTGCCAGCAGTTTCGCCCTGGAAAAGGAAGCTTTCTTT.

This clonotype appeared a few times. This chain uses TRBV20-1 with TRBJ2-7, with 8 bases lining up with TRBD1. The CDR3 spans 14 residues. From germline, CDR1 is DFQATT and CDR2 SNEGSKA (reference sequence). The V gene end was trimmed by 0 bases and the J gene end by 0 bases; junction bases not matched to a gene: 1. The CDR3 loop reads CSARDGQGSYEQYF. The CDR3 nucleotides are TGCAGTGCTAGAGATGGACAGGGCTCCTACGAGCAGTACTTC.

This clonotype was recorded a few times. This rearrangement joins TRBV14 to TRBJ1-6; no reliable D call. V lost 4 bases and J 8 bases, leaving 24 bases between the germline ends. Germline CDR1 SGHDN, CDR2 FVKESK. The CDR3 sequence is 18 residues long. The CDR3 nucleotides read TGTGCCAGCAGCCGTGGCCCGCTGCTACGGGAAGAGTATTCACCCCTCCACTTT. This translates into CASSRGPLLREEYSPLHF.

This clonotype was detected only a few times. The chain carries TRBV7-9 and TRBJ2-1, with a weak D call TRBD2 (5 bases). The V and J ends lost 2 bases and 12 bases respectively, with 17 bases between them. The CDR3 length is 14 residues. The germline CDR1 and CDR2 sequences are SEHNR and FQNEAQ (reference sequence). The CDR3 protein is CASSLFGGSFGQFF. The CDR3 DNA reads TGTGCCAGCAGCTTATTCGGTGGGAGCTTCGGGCAGTTCTTC.